These 32 T cell receptor beta chains originate from one sample sequenced in a study of T-cell reconstitution after alpha-beta-depleted transplantation in children. A TCRbeta library incorporating unique molecular identifiers was prepared. TCRdb redid the calling of the PCR reads with MiXCR, one entry per CDR3 protein. The sample yields 200,000 to 300,000 distinct CDR3 sequences, roughly a quarter seen once. The starting material was PBMCs, mostly from graft donor cells, obtained 360 days after TCRalphabeta/CD19-depleted stem cell transplant. The origin of the receptors is a female patient under 10 years old who had a stem cell transplant for congenital amegakaryocytic thrombocytopenia, so the T cells may come from the graft donor.

V and J are TRBV10-3 and TRBJ2-1; TRBD2 aligns across 14 bases. CDR3 length: 18 amino acids. The V and J ends lost 4 bases and 4 bases, in that order; junction bases with no gene match: 9. CDR1 and CDR2 from the germline V gene are ENHRY and SYGVKD. DNA of the CDR3: TGTGCCATCAGTGTTTACCCAGGACTAGCGGGGGGATACAATGAGCAGTTCTTC. Translating it yields CAISVYPGLAGGYNEQFF.

This chain links TRBV27 with TRBJ2-7; 8 bases line up with TRBD1. The germline V gene has CDR1 MNHEY and CDR2 SMNVEV (reference sequence). With 0 bases clipped from V and 4 bases from J, the junction kept 5 bases outside the gene matches. The CDR3 consists of 15 residues. CDR3 DNA sequence: TGTGCCAGCAGTTTATCGGGCAGGGGGCTATACGAGCAGTACTTC. Translating it yields CASSLSGRGLYEQYF.

V gene TRBV5-1 combines with J gene TRBJ2-1; TRBD1 might be the D (5 bases). Between the trimmed V and J ends, which lost 2 bases and 1 base, there was a span of 7 bases. This CDR3 region has 14 residues. The germline V gene encodes CDR1 SGHRS and CDR2 YFSETQ. DNA for the CDR3: TGCGCCAGCAGCTTCAGGGTGTCCTACAATGAGCAGTTCTTC. This translates into CASSFRVSYNEQFF.

The rearrangement links TRBV12-3 or TRBV12-4 to TRBJ1-5; D ambiguous. Trimming removed 3 bases from V and 4 bases from J, with 4 bases in between. The CDR3 consists of 12 residues. This CDR3 is CASSLKNQPQHF. CDR3 coding DNA: TGTGCCAGCAGTTTGAAGAATCAGCCCCAGCATTTT.

J is TRBJ1-6 and V is TRBV6-5; the D gene is possibly TRBD1 (6 bases). Looked up from germline, CDR1 is MNHEY and CDR2 is SVGAGI. V lost 3 bases and J lost 9, with 12 bases in between. CDR3 length equals 14 residues. CDR3 sequence (DNA): TGTGCCAGCAGTTATCCAGGGGCGACTTCACCCCTCCACTTT. Protein: CASSYPGATSPLHF.

This chain joins TRBV27 and TRBJ2-5, with TRBD2 matching 7 bases. Germline assignment: CDR1 MNHEY and CDR2 SMNVEV (reference sequence). The junction had 8 bases not matched to a gene; V was cut back by 5 bases and J by 5 bases. The CDR3 runs to 14 residues. The CDR3: CASSALANPETQYF. CDR3 nucleotides: TGTGCCAGCAGTGCACTAGCGAACCCTGAGACCCAGTACTTC.

The chain uses TRBV4-1 and TRBJ2-2; 7 bases align to TRBD2. Germline CDR1 is MGHRA and CDR2 is YSYEKL. J gave up 6 bases and V 1 base, and 5 bases lay outside the gene matches. The CDR3 consists of 15 residues. CDR3 residues: CASSQGLASAGELFF. DNA of the CDR3: TGCGCCAGCAGCCAAGGACTAGCTTCTGCCGGGGAGCTGTTTTTT.

This clonotype was seen only a few times. This chain's CDR3 is CASSQDRVDQPQHF. DNA of the CDR3: TGTGCCAGCAGTCAGGACAGGGTGGACCAGCCCCAGCATTTT. The rearrangement links TRBV7-2 to TRBJ1-5; 8 bases fit TRBD1. The J segment lost 7 bases and the V segment lost 6 bases, leaving 8 bases of the junction unmatched. Germline-derived CDR1 and CDR2 are SGHTA and FQGNSA. The CDR3 loop spans 14 amino acids.

This clonotype was observed many times. The chain is built from TRBV5-1 and TRBJ2-1; 8 nucleotides match TRBD2. CDR1 and CDR2 from the germline V gene are SGHRS and YFSETQ. V lost 0 bases to trimming and J lost 4 bases; unmatched junction nucleotides: 6. This CDR3 is 16 amino acids long. As DNA, the CDR3 is TGCGCCAGCAGCTTGGAGCCTAGCGGGTCATACAATGAGCAGTTCTTC. Translated, it gives CASSLEPSGSYNEQFF.

The V call is TRBV9, the J call TRBJ1-2; D is unclear. Germline values: CDR1 SGDLS, CDR2 YYNGEE. The CDR3 is made up of 16 amino acids. V was shortened by 0 bases and J by 6 bases, with 18 bases between the two germline ends. CDR3 residues: CASSVVSQGPPDGYTF. CDR3 nucleotides: TGTGCCAGCAGCGTAGTCAGTCAAGGGCCCCCTGATGGCTACACCTTC.

The sample holds a few counts of this clonotype. V gene TRBV10-3 combines with J gene TRBJ2-1; the D is unclear. Trimming took 10 bases from V and 0 from J, leaving 10 bases between them. The germline V gene encodes CDR1 ENHRY and CDR2 SYGVKD. There are 13 residues in the CDR3. CDR3 in DNA: TGTGCCAATGCAGGAACCTCCTACAATGAGCAGTTCTTC. The encoded protein is CANAGTSYNEQFF.

The table lists this clonotype with a few counts. The V gene is TRBV10-1, the J gene TRBJ2-1; D uncertain. Germline V gene data show CDR1 as WNHNN and CDR2 as SYGVQD (reference sequence). The CDR3 is made up of 17 amino acids. The V end lost 0 bases, the J end lost 3 bases, and 15 bases lay between the germline ends. The CDR3, as DNA: TGCGCCAGCAGTGAGTCCGGATCTCCCCTCCTCTACAATGAGCAGTTCTTC. Translated, it gives CASSESGSPLLYNEQFF.

This clonotype has only a few counts. The rearrangement joins TRBV6-1 to TRBJ2-7, with a possible D match to TRBD1 (5 bases). Trimming took 5 bases from V and 1 from J, leaving 15 bases between them. The CDR3 contains 15 residues. Germline V gives CDR1 MNHNS, CDR2 SASEGT. CDR3 bases: TGTGCCAGCAGTCGACAACCCGGACATTCCTACGAGCAGTACTTC. It yields the protein CASSRQPGHSYEQYF.

This clonotype was observed a few times. The rearrangement joins TRBV2 to TRBJ1-6; 7 positions agree with TRBD1. CDR1 is SNHLY, CDR2 FYNNEI, per germline. The CDR3 sequence is 15 residues long. The J segment lost 6 bases and the V segment lost 10 bases, leaving 12 bases of the junction unmatched. CDR3 region: CATRILGQSNSPLHF. The DNA for the CDR3 is TGTGCCACCAGAATTCTGGGACAGAGTAATTCACCCCTCCACTTT.

This chain joins TRBV11-2 and TRBJ2-1, with TRBD2 as a possible D gene (6 bases). Trimming stripped 5 bases from V and 8 bases from J, with 16 bases between. Germline V gene data show CDR1 as SGHAT and CDR2 as FQNNGV. The CDR3 is made up of 14 amino acids. CDR3 protein: CASSTEAGSDEQFF. CDR3 nucleotides: TGTGCCAGCAGCACGGAGGCCGGGAGCGATGAGCAGTTCTTC.

The J gene is TRBJ2-6, the V gene TRBV5-6; the D gene is possibly TRBD2 (5 bases). The CDR3 sequence is 15 residues long. Germline loops: CDR1 SGHDT, CDR2 YYEEEE. The V end lost 4 bases, the J end lost 2 bases, and 10 bases lay between the germline ends. Written as DNA, the CDR3 is TGTGCCAGCAGCGACGGACTTACTGGGGCCAACGTCCTGACTTTC. Residues: CASSDGLTGANVLTF.

The chain combines TRBV4-1 with TRBJ2-7; D not certain. The germline gives CDR1 MGHRA, CDR2 YSYEKL. The length of the CDR3 is 17 residues. The germline V and J ends were trimmed by 0 bases and 2 bases, with 17 bases remaining between them. The CDR3 sequence: CASSQEPSLEAAYEQYF. CDR3 in DNA: TGCGCCAGCAGCCAAGAGCCCAGCCTAGAAGCTGCCTACGAGCAGTACTTC.

The V call is TRBV29-1, the J call TRBJ1-5, with D unresolved. Trimming left V 6 bases short and J 5 bases short, with 11 bases between. Germline CDR1 and CDR2: SQVTM and ANQGSEA. CDR3 size: 12 residues. CDR3 residues: CSVAGPDQPQHF. The CDR3 DNA reads as TGCAGCGTAGCTGGGCCGGATCAGCCCCAGCATTTT.

This clonotype was counted at least ten times. This chain joins TRBV12-3 or TRBV12-4 and TRBJ2-2, with D maybe TRBD2 (5 bases). V lost 2 bases to trimming and J lost 2 bases, with 15 bases between them. There are 17 residues in the CDR3. Here the CDR3 reads CASSLMGSGFNTGELFF. For the CDR3, the DNA is TGTGCCAGCAGTTTAATGGGCAGCGGATTTAACACCGGGGAGCTGTTTTTT.

The chain carries TRBV9 and TRBJ2-1; D gene unclear. The CDR3 is made up of 16 amino acids. V gave up 0 bases and J gave up 6 bases, with 16 bases separating them. Germline loops: CDR1 SGDLS, CDR2 YYNGEE. CDR3 residues: CASSVDLMLGVNEQFF. For the CDR3, the DNA is TGTGCCAGCAGCGTAGATCTGATGTTAGGCGTCAATGAGCAGTTCTTC.

This clonotype was detected a few times. CDR3 DNA: TGCAGTGCCACCGTGGGTGGGGTATACGAGCAGTACTTC. Protein sequence: CSATVGGVYEQYF. The J gene is TRBJ2-7, the V gene TRBV20-1; D is uncertain. Germline lookup yields CDR1 DFQATT and CDR2 SNEGSKA (reference sequence). The CDR3 extends over 13 amino acids. V dropped 6 bases and J dropped 4 bases, with 16 bases sitting between them.

This sequence joins TRBV4-3 and TRBJ2-3; D is uncertain. The V gene's germline CDR1 is LGHNA and CDR2 YSLEER. The CDR3 is 15 residues long. The V and J ends lost 0 bases and 4 bases respectively, with 11 bases between them. The CDR3 region has the DNA TGCGCCAGCAGCCAAGAGCTTGACCAATCAGATACGCAGTATTTT. It translates to CASSQELDQSDTQYF.

The chain joins TRBV30 to TRBJ1-1, with D uncertain. The CDR3 sequence is 17 residues long. Looked up from germline, CDR1 is GTSNPN and CDR2 is SVGIG (reference sequence). The V and J ends lost 0 bases and 2 bases respectively, with 19 bases between them. DNA of the CDR3: TGTGCCTGGAGTGTAAGTCGGGCCTTGGTGTTAAACACTGAAGCTTTCTTT. Translated, it gives CAWSVSRALVLNTEAFF.

This clonotype was picked up a small number of times. The CDR3 reads CASSMGQGGTDTQYF. In nucleotides, the CDR3 is TGTGCCAGCAGCATGGGACAGGGCGGCACAGATACGCAGTATTTT. The rearrangement uses TRBV7-9 and TRBJ2-3, with 9 positions matching TRBD1. Germline V gene sequence: CDR1 SEHNR, CDR2 FQNEAQ (reference sequence). Trimming cost V 5 bases and J 1 base; bases outside gene matches: 4. This CDR3 comprises 15 residues.

The chain joins TRBV6-2 or TRBV6-3 to TRBJ2-7; weak D call: TRBD1 (5 bases). V was pared by 4 bases and J by 0 bases, with 13 bases between. Germline V gene sequence: CDR1 MNHEY, CDR2 SVGEGT. The CDR3 consists of 15 residues. CDR3 coding DNA: TGTGCCAGCAGTTCCGTCCAGGGAAGCTCCTACGAGCAGTACTTC. It translates to CASSSVQGSSYEQYF.

The rearrangement uses TRBV12-3 or TRBV12-4 and TRBJ1-4; perhaps TRBD1 as D (6 bases). The germline V and J ends were trimmed by 3 bases and 3 bases, with 11 bases remaining between them. The CDR3 runs 15 residues. For the CDR3, the DNA is TGTGCCAGCAGTTTTGGGACATTTCCTAATGAAAAACTGTTTTTT. It encodes CASSFGTFPNEKLFF.

The rearrangement joins TRBV6-2 or TRBV6-3 to TRBJ2-7, with 10 nucleotides matching TRBD1. The V gene's germline CDR1 is MNHEY and CDR2 SVGEGT. This CDR3 has 17 amino acids. Trimming at V came to 0 bases and at J to 3 bases, leaving 8 bases not matched to a gene. CDR3 sequence (DNA): TGTGCCAGCAGTTACTCGAAGGTTGGGACAGGGGTCTACGAGCAGTACTTC. Amino acids: CASSYSKVGTGVYEQYF.

The V call is TRBV3-1, the J call TRBJ2-3; D not certain. V was clipped by 1 base and J by 11 bases, with 16 bases between them. CDR1 and CDR2 (germline): LGHDT, YNNKEL (reference sequence). The CDR3 has 14 amino acids. CDR3 sequence: CASSQGGRSMRQYF. The CDR3 nucleotides read TGTGCCAGCAGCCAAGGTGGTAGGTCCATGAGGCAGTATTTT.

In DNA, the CDR3 is TGCAGTGCCCCTGACCTAGCGGGGGGGATGCCCACCTACGAGCAGTACTTC. Its translation is CSAPDLAGGMPTYEQYF. The chain employs TRBV20-1 and TRBJ2-7; 12 nucleotides agree with TRBD2. In germline, CDR1 is DFQATT, CDR2 SNEGSKA (reference sequence). CDR3 size: 17 residues. Trimming at V came to 6 bases and at J to 2 bases, leaving 14 bases not matched to a gene.

This clonotype was counted between two and nine times. The genes are TRBV3-1 and TRBJ1-6, with D tentatively TRBD1 (6 bases). The V end lost 0 bases, the J end lost 12 bases, and 9 bases lay between the germline ends. Per the germline V gene, CDR1 is LGHDT and CDR2 is YNNKEL (reference sequence). The CDR3 runs to 13 residues. This CDR3 reads CASSQDPDRPLHF. The CDR3 nucleotides are TGTGCCAGCAGCCAAGATCCGGACAGACCCCTCCACTTT.

This clonotype was counted between two and nine times. The V gene is TRBV12-3 or TRBV12-4, the J gene TRBJ2-1; 7 nucleotides line up with TRBD2. With 8 bases clipped from V and 1 base from J, the junction kept 2 bases outside the gene matches. This CDR3 is built from 13 residues. Here the CDR3 reads CASLRGSYNEQFF. In nucleotides, the CDR3 is TGTGCCAGCTTGCGGGGGTCCTACAATGAGCAGTTCTTC.

The V and J genes are TRBV7-9 and TRBJ2-7, with D perhaps matching TRBD2 (5 bases). Trimming pared 7 bases from V and 4 bases from J, leaving 17 bases between. The germline V gene has CDR1 SEHNR and CDR2 FQNEAQ (reference sequence). The CDR3 is 14 amino acids. CDR3 sequence reads: CASNPDYNAYEQYF. DNA for the CDR3: TGTGCCAGCAACCCAGACTACAATGCGTACGAGCAGTACTTC.